Given below is one TCR beta chain in context. This sample is part of a study of blood T cells in healthy people across ages. The germline gives CDR1 SEHNR, CDR2 FQNEAQ (reference sequence). The CDR3 loop spans 16 amino acids. V lost 4 bases, J lost 3 bases, and 7 bases stayed unmatched. Using a J-beta primer mix together with a sample-barcoded 5' primer, a second PCR was run for roughly 6 to 12 cycles. TCRdb itself ran the 5' RACE reads through MiXCR, one entry per CDR3 protein. This sample has under 2 million distinct CDR3 sequences; about 32% occur once, and the top ten carry approximately 11%. The rearrangement uses TRBV7-9 and TRBJ2-3; TRBD2 matches at 10 bases. The clonotype was recovered from a woman aged 25 to 45 in good health. Sequenced: blood. The CDR3 here is CASSSLTSGATDTQYF. DNA of the CDR3: TGTGCCAGCAGCTCGCTTACTAGCGGGGCGACAGATACGCAGTATTTT.